This is a list of T cell receptor beta chains from one sample in a study of Graves' ophthalmopathy and Graves' hyperthyroidism. TCRdb reanalysed the multiplex PCR reads using MiXCR and keeps one entry per CDR3 protein. The sample lists a few hundred thousand distinct CDR3 sequences, approximately 18% occurring once. Sequencing was performed on peripheral blood. The receptor set was obtained from an adult woman with stable Graves' hyperthyroidism. CDR3s include the opening cysteine and the closing phenylalanine or tryptophan. The D gene is left open where the match is weak. A clone size is listed for some rows: how often the clone was seen (once, few, many), or a class if it is expanded.

NA	TRBV20-1	TRBJ2-4	many	TGCAGTGCTAGAGACCCCGCCGTTCCTGTAAACATTCAGTACTTC	CSARDPAVPVNIQYF
TRBD1	TRBV25-1	TRBJ1-5	many	TGTGCCAGCAGTGAATCGGAGGGACAGGGGGCGCTTGGCAATCAGCCCCAGCATTTT	CASSESEGQGALGNQPQHF
NA	TRBV6-5	TRBJ2-7	many	TGTGCCAGCAGCCTGGGACCTATCTCCTACGAGCAGTACTTC	CASSLGPISYEQYF
NA	TRBV24-1	TRBJ1-2	many	TGTGCCACCAGTCGACACAGGGACTATGGCTACACCTTC	CATSRHRDYGYTF
NA	TRBV11-2	TRBJ2-2	many	TGTGCCAGCAGGAGACCAGGACAGAACACCGGGGAGCTGTTTTTT	CASRRPGQNTGELFF
TRBD2	TRBV7-6	TRBJ2-1	many	TGTGCCAGCAGCTTAAGGAATAGCGGGAGCTCCTACAATGAGCAGTTCTTC	CASSLRNSGSSYNEQFF
NA	TRBV6-5	TRBJ1-5	many	TGTGCCAGCAGTTACTCGGACACTAAAGGTGATCAGCCCCAGCATTTT	CASSYSDTKGDQPQHF
NA	TRBV20-1	TRBJ1-2	NA	TGCAGTGCTTCCAAACGGACCGCTGATGGCTACACCTTC	CSASKRTADGYTF
NA	TRBV6-1	TRBJ2-7	few	TGTGCCAGCAGCGCCTCAGGGGTGGGCGAGCAGTACTTC	CASSASGVGEQYF
TRBD1	TRBV20-1	TRBJ1-2	many	TGCAGTGCCACCGACAGGGCCTATGGCTACACCTTC	CSATDRAYGYTF
TRBD1	TRBV6-1	TRBJ2-5	NA	TGTGCCAGCAGTATCACAGGGGGCTCAGAGACCCAGTACTTC	CASSITGGSETQYF
TRBD1	TRBV28	TRBJ1-1	many	TGTGCCAGCAGGGGAACCGGGACAGGGTCTTTGAACACTGAAGCTTTCTTT	CASRGTGTGSLNTEAFF
NA	TRBV20-1	TRBJ1-2	many	TGCAGTGCTAGAAACGATGGCTACACCTTC	CSARNDGYTF
NA	TRBV15	TRBJ2-5	many	TGTGCCACCAGCAGAGATCCCGTAATGGCAGGGGGGTTTAGAGAGACCCAGTACTTC	CATSRDPVMAGGFRETQYF
TRBD2	TRBV4-1	TRBJ2-3	NA	TGCGCCAGCAGCCAGAGGATCCTACTAGCGGGAGAAAGCACAGATACGCAGTATTTT	CASSQRILLAGESTDTQYF
TRBD2	TRBV6-5	TRBJ2-2	many	TGTGCCAGCAGTTACGGACTAGCGGTAAACACCGGGGAGCTGTTTTTT	CASSYGLAVNTGELFF
TRBD2	TRBV12-3/TRBV12-4	TRBJ2-2	many	TGTGCCAGCAGTCCGAGGAGCGGGAGGACCGGGGAGCTGTTTTTT	CASSPRSGRTGELFF
NA	TRBV5-1	TRBJ2-7	few	TGCGCCAGCAGCTTGATGCCTGCCGCCTACGAGCAGTACTTC	CASSLMPAAYEQYF
NA	TRBV20-1	TRBJ2-2	NA	TGCAGTGCTAGAGATTTCTTGGACAGCGAGAACACCGGGGAGCTGTTTTTT	CSARDFLDSENTGELFF
NA	TRBV6-5	TRBJ1-1	many	TGTGCCAGCAGTTACTCGAAGACGGTGTTCACTGAAGCTTTCTTT	CASSYSKTVFTEAFF
NA	TRBV19	TRBJ1-1	NA	TGTGCCAGTAGTAGAACGGTCTCGGTGGGGAACACTGAAGCTTTCTTT	CASSRTVSVGNTEAFF
NA	TRBV20-1	TRBJ1-2	many	TGCAGTGCTAGAGATTACGCGGGGGAAAGTGGTGGCTACACCTTC	CSARDYAGESGGYTF
NA	TRBV19	TRBJ1-1	many	TGTGCCAGTAGTATGTCCTACAGCACCTTGAACACTGAAGCTTTCTTT	CASSMSYSTLNTEAFF
TRBD1	TRBV12-3/TRBV12-4	TRBJ2-5	few	TGTGCCAGCAGTTTCGCGGGCAGGGGGCGGGAGACCCAGTACTTC	CASSFAGRGRETQYF
NA	TRBV7-6	TRBJ2-7	many	TGTGCCAGCAGCCAAAGAGGTCCGGGTCCCTACGAGCAGTACTTC	CASSQRGPGPYEQYF
NA	TRBV6-1	TRBJ1-6	NA	TGTGCCAGCAGAGGATTTAGGTCACCCCTCCACTTT	CASRGFRSPLHF
NA	TRBV12-3/TRBV12-4	TRBJ2-7	NA	TGTGCCTCCTACGGGGGGCGCTACGAGCAGTACTTC	CASYGGRYEQYF
NA	TRBV27	TRBJ1-2	once	TGTGCCAGCCGGGGTGTCGAAGCTGGCTACACCTTC	CASRGVEAGYTF
TRBD2	TRBV11-2	TRBJ2-5	many	TGTGCCAGCAGCTTAGTTGCTGCGGGCAGAGCCCGGGGGGTGACCCAGTACTTC	CASSLVAAGRARGVTQYF
TRBD1	TRBV13	TRBJ2-5	many	TGTGCCAGCAGCTTAGCAACAGGGGGAGTGGAGACCCAGTACTTC	CASSLATGGVETQYF
TRBD2	TRBV10-3	TRBJ2-5	NA	TGTGCCAACTATCTAGCGGGAGCTGTATGGGGTCAAGAGACCCAGTACTTC	CANYLAGAVWGQETQYF
NA	TRBV12-3/TRBV12-4	TRBJ2-7	many	TGTGCCAGCAGTTACAGGGGCACCGGGAGTTCCGAGCAGTACTTC	CASSYRGTGSSEQYF
TRBD1	TRBV3-1	TRBJ2-7	few	TGTGCCAGCAGCCAACAGCTCCGGGACAGGGGTGTATACGAGCAGTACTTC	CASSQQLRDRGVYEQYF
TRBD1	TRBV12-3/TRBV12-4	TRBJ1-2	NA	TGTGCCAGCAGTCGACAGGGCTGGAGCTATGGCTACACCTTC	CASSRQGWSYGYTF
NA	TRBV4-3	TRBJ2-7	few	TGCGCCAGCAGCCAAGTCGTTGGGCTTATAGACGAGCAGTACTTC	CASSQVVGLIDEQYF
TRBD1	TRBV5-1	TRBJ2-7	many	TGCGCCAGCAGCTTCCAATCCACAAACAGGGGAAGCGAGCAGTACTTC	CASSFQSTNRGSEQYF
NA	TRBV28	TRBJ2-7	many	TGTGCCAGCAGGACCGACCCCAAAAACGAGCAGTACTTC	CASRTDPKNEQYF
TRBD1	TRBV29-1	TRBJ2-7	NA	TGCAGCGTAGAGGGACAGGGGCAATACGAGCAGTACTTC	CSVEGQGQYEQYF
NA	TRBV15	TRBJ2-4	many	TGTGCCACCAGTCCAGGGAAAGTAGGAAACATTCAGTACTTC	CATSPGKVGNIQYF
NA	TRBV28	TRBJ2-4	many	TGTGCCAGCAGTTTACTTCCACCCCTGGCCAAAAACATTCAGTACTTC	CASSLLPPLAKNIQYF
TRBD1	TRBV15	TRBJ2-5	many	TGTGCCACCAGCACCCAGGGGACAGGGGAGACCCAGTACTTC	CATSTQGTGETQYF
NA	TRBV12-3/TRBV12-4	TRBJ1-1	NA	TGTGCCAGCAGTTTCGGGGGGCTGAGCACTGAAGCTTTCTTT	CASSFGGLSTEAFF
NA	TRBV6-1	TRBJ2-7	NA	TGTGCCAGCAGTGAACTTGGGGTCGGCGAGCAGTACTTC	CASSELGVGEQYF
NA	TRBV6-2/TRBV6-3	TRBJ2-7	NA	TGTGCCAGCACAGGGAGTAGAGACGGTGCCTACGAGCAGTACTTC	CASTGSRDGAYEQYF
TRBD1	TRBV6-5	TRBJ1-1	many	TGTGCCAGCAGTCCCCCGGGACAGGGGGCAGAGGCTGAAGCTTTCTTT	CASSPPGQGAEAEAFF
TRBD2	TRBV29-1	TRBJ2-7	many	TGCAGCGCACGTCTAGCGGCATCCTACGAGCAGTACTTC	CSARLAASYEQYF
TRBD2	TRBV20-1	TRBJ2-7	many	TGCAGTGCTCAACCGGGACTAGGCTCCGGTTACGAGCAGTACTTC	CSAQPGLGSGYEQYF
TRBD1	TRBV6-1	TRBJ1-5	many	TGTGCCAGCATGCGGTGGACAGGTAATCAGCCCCAGCATTTT	CASMRWTGNQPQHF
NA	TRBV28	TRBJ1-5	NA	TGTGCCAGCAGTTTATATTTAGGTAATAGCAATCAGCCCCAGCATTTT	CASSLYLGNSNQPQHF